Shown below are 10 T cell receptor beta chains from a single sample sequenced in a study of CD8+CD57+ T cells in acquired aplastic anemia. Profiling of TCR beta VDJ combinations and CDR3 sequences used genomic DNA as template. TCRdb reprocessed the reads via MiXCR and lists one record per CDR3 protein. This table holds about 130,000 distinct CDR3 sequences, roughly 50% found once. Sequenced input: sorted CD4+, CD8+, or CD8+CD57+ T cells (not recorded which) from PBMCs. Source of these receptors: a human donor in good health, serving as a control.

The chain has TRBV3-1 and TRBJ1-4; D possibly corresponds to TRBD1 (5 bases). Trimming stripped 4 bases from V and 5 bases from J, with 11 bases between. The CDR3 runs to 14 residues. Per germline, CDR1 LGHDT and CDR2 YNNKEL (reference sequence). This CDR3 is CASSPSRGNEKLFF. The DNA for the CDR3 is TGTGCCAGCAGCCCGTCCCGGGGGAATGAAAAACTGTTTTTT. Together with reference TRBV3-1 and TRBJ1-4, the CDR3 gives the full variable domain: DTAVSQTPKYLVTQMGNDKSIKCEQNLGHDTMYWYKQDSKKFLKIMFSYNNKELIINETVPNRFSPKSPDKAHLNLHINSLELGDSAVYFCASSPSRGNEKLFFGSGTQLSVL.

In the case of this clonotype: The missing conserved phenylalanine or tryptophan at the end of this CDR3 makes a read error likely. The V and J genes are TRBV5-1 and TRBJ1-2; D is undetermined. Trimming left V 0 bases short and J 4 bases short, with 7 bases between. Germline V gives CDR1 SGHRS, CDR2 YFSETQ. This CDR3 has 13 amino acids. The DNA for the CDR3 is TGCGCCAGCAGCTTGGATAGGGCCTATGGCTACACCCTC. This translates into CASSLDRAYGYTL.

This clonotype was counted many times. The V and J genes are TRBV6-2 or TRBV6-3 and TRBJ2-1; TRBD2 is a possible D gene (7 bases). Trimming removed 2 bases at V and 7 bases at J, with 15 bases between. Germline CDR1 and CDR2: MNHEY and SVGEGT. This CDR3 spans 15 amino acids. CDR3 bases: TGTGCCAGCAGTTACGAGGGGGGGTCTCGGAATGAGCAGTTCTTC. Protein: CASSYEGGSRNEQFF.

Turning to this clonotype: Since a much larger clone is just one base distant, this may be a read error. V and J are TRBV5-1 and TRBJ2-1, with D maybe TRBD1 (7 bases). This CDR3 region has 15 residues. CDR1 is SGHRS, CDR2 YFSETQ, per germline. DNA of the CDR3: TGCGCCAGCAGCTTACAAACAGGGGAGGTCAATGAGCAGCTCTTC. Translating gives CASSLQTGEVNEQLF.

The rearrangement joins TRBV11-1 to TRBJ1-1; a weak D match, TRBD1 (5 bases). V was trimmed by 5 bases and J by 3 bases, leaving 10 bases between them. The CDR3 has 13 residues. Per the germline V gene, CDR1 is SGHAT and CDR2 is FQDESV (reference sequence). CDR3 residues: CASSLGTDTEAFF. CDR3 in DNA: TGTGCCAGCAGCCTGGGGACGGACACTGAAGCTTTCTTT.

There are many counts of this clonotype. CDR3 DNA: TGCAGTGCTAGAGATTCCCGGAGGGGCCCGTACGAGCAGTACTTC. This gives the protein CSARDSRRGPYEQYF. The rearrangement joins TRBV20-1 to TRBJ2-7; tentatively, D is TRBD2 (6 bases). The germline V gene encodes CDR1 DFQATT and CDR2 SNEGSKA (reference sequence). Trimming stripped 0 bases from V and 4 bases from J, with 16 bases between. This CDR3 is 15 amino acids long.

With respect to this clonotype: The junction differs from germline at one of its ends, possibly a read error. The chain combines TRBV10-3 with TRBJ2-3; TRBD2 matches 8 bases. The germline gives CDR1 ENHRY, CDR2 SYGVKD. The CDR3 contains 15 residues. DNA for the CDR3: TGTGCCAGCAGTGACTCTAGCGGGAGCACAGATACGCAGTATTTT. It specifies CASSDSSGSTDTQYF.

The V gene is TRBV24-1, the J gene TRBJ2-2, with D hard to call. Trimming removed 10 bases from V and 4 bases from J, with 9 bases in between. Per the germline V gene, CDR1 is KGHDR and CDR2 is SFDVKD. The CDR3 is 12 amino acids. The CDR3 protein is CATSRFTGELFF. CDR3 in DNA: TGTGCCACGTCCAGGTTCACCGGGGAGCTGTTTTTT.

A word on this clonotype: Since no conserved phenylalanine or tryptophan closes the CDR3, a read error is the likely cause. The chain carries TRBV30 and TRBJ1-1; perhaps TRBD1 as D (6 bases). Per germline, CDR1 GTSNPN and CDR2 SVGIG (reference sequence). The germline V and J ends were trimmed by 3 bases and 3 bases, with 14 bases remaining between them. CDR3 length: 14 residues. CDR3 nucleotide sequence: TGTGCCTGGAGGTCCCCAGGGGCTTACACTGAAGCTTTCCTT. Protein product: CAWRSPGAYTEAFL.

V gene TRBV7-3 combines with J gene TRBJ1-1; D ambiguous. The germline V and J ends were trimmed by 1 base and 1 base, with 7 bases remaining between them. CDR1 SGHTA and CDR2 FQGTGA come from the germline V gene. The CDR3 is made up of 14 amino acids. CDR3 residues: CASSLMAGNTEAFF. The CDR3 coding sequence is TGTGCCAGCAGCTTAATGGCGGGGAACACTGAAGCTTTCTTT.